This is a list of T cell receptor beta chains from one sample in a study of blood T cell repertoires in COVID-19. The protocol was immunoSEQ multiplex PCR, while the TCRdb copy is restricted to in-frame clones and leaves out a portion. Among roughly 200,000 clones, 84% were seen once, and the ten largest hold 15% to 20%. The sample consisted of peripheral blood. These receptors came from a woman aged 80 or over with active or convalescent COVID-19. CDR3s include the opening cysteine and the closing phenylalanine or tryptophan. The D gene is left open where the match is weak. Rows give clone size only sometimes, using once, few, many, or a class for an expanded clone.

TRBV27	TRBD1	.	TRBJ1-2	TGTGCCAGCAGCCGGCAGGCAGGGGGCCAGAACTATGGCTACACCTTC	CASSRQAGGQNYGYTF
TRBV5-6	TRBD1	once	TRBJ2-7	TGTGCCAGCAGCCAATTGGGGACAGGCTACGAGCAGTACTTC	CASSQLGTGYEQYF
TRBV12-3/TRBV12-4	.	once	TRBJ2-5	TGTGCCAGCGCACGGGCTAGCGCGGAGACCCAGTACTTC	CASARASAETQYF
TRBV12-3/TRBV12-4	.	.	TRBJ2-7	TGTGCCAGCAGTAGGGACATCCCCTACGAGCAGTACTTC	CASSRDIPYEQYF
TRBV7-3	.	.	TRBJ2-2	TGTGCCAGCAGCTTACAGGGAGGGGAGCTGTTTTTT	CASSLQGGELFF
TRBV12-3/TRBV12-4	.	.	TRBJ1-2	TGTGCCAGCAGTTCGAACAGGGAGGGCTACACCTTC	CASSSNREGYTF
TRBV28	TRBD1	.	TRBJ2-7	TGTGCCAGCAGTTCGCCCGGGACAGGGGGCTCATGGGAGCAGTACTTC	CASSSPGTGGSWEQYF
TRBV4-3	.	.	TRBJ1-1	TGCGCCAGCAGCCGAGTTGGGCAGGGAACAGAAGCTTTCTTT	CASSRVGQGTEAFF
TRBV7-8	TRBD1	.	TRBJ2-5	TGTGCCAGCAGAGTCCAGGGGGCCGCACAAGAGACCCAGTACTTC	CASRVQGAAQETQYF
TRBV5-4	TRBD2	.	TRBJ2-2	TGTGCCAGCAGCCGGGGAGGGTTTTCGAACACCGGGGAGCTGTTTTTT	CASSRGGFSNTGELFF
TRBV7-2	TRBD2	once	TRBJ2-5	TGTGCCAGCAGCTTCCAGCGGGGCGCCCAAGAGACCCAGTACTTC	CASSFQRGAQETQYF
TRBV7-2	.	.	TRBJ2-1	TGTGCCAGCAGCTTAGTGGCGGACTCCTACAATGAGCAGTTCTTC	CASSLVADSYNEQFF
TRBV12-3/TRBV12-4	.	.	TRBJ1-1	TGTGCCAGCAGTTCCATGGGAGGGGGTGAAGCTTTCTTT	CASSSMGGGEAFF
TRBV7-3	TRBD1	once	TRBJ2-3	TGTGCCAGCAGCCAAGACAGGGCTGGAGATACGCAGTATTTT	CASSQDRAGDTQYF
TRBV6-5	TRBD1	.	TRBJ1-2	TGTGCCAGCAGTCCGGGACAGGGGGGTTATGGCTACACCTTC	CASSPGQGGYGYTF